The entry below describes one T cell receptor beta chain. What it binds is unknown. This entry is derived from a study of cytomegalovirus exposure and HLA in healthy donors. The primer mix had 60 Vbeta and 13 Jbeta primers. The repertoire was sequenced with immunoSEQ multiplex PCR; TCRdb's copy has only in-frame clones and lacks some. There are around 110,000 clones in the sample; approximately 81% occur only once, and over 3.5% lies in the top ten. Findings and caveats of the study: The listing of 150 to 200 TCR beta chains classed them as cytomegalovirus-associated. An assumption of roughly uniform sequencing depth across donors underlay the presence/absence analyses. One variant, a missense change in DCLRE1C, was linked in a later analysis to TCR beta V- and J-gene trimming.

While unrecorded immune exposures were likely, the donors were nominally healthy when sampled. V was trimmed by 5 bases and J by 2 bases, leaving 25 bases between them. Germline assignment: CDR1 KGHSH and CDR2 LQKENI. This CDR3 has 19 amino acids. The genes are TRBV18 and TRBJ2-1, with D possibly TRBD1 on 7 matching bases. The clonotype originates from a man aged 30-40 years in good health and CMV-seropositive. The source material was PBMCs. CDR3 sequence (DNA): TGTGCCAGCTCATCCCCCGGGACAGACTACGCGGGGCCCTACAATGAGCAGTTCTTC. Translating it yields CASSSPGTDYAGPYNEQFF.